Shown below are 18 T cell receptor beta chains from a single sample sequenced in a study of regulatory T cells in long-lasting Graves disease. Construction of the TCR beta libraries employed iRepertoire HTBI primers in conjunction with Arm-PCR of CDR3 regions. TCRdb itself ran the multiplex PCR reads through MiXCR, one entry per CDR3 protein. Here the sample spans about 530,000 distinct CDR3 sequences, around 16% being singletons. Time point noted: newly diagnosed GD, antithyroid drugs for less than 3 months. TCR sequences were obtained from RNA taken from PBMCs. These same data were also listed under a study on T cells in Graves' hyperthyroidism and ophthalmopathy.

The sample consisted of peripheral blood mononuclear cells (PBMCs), taken at new diagnosis, from a patient treated with antithyroid drugs. These receptors all come from a middle-aged woman with Graves disease.

Points on this clonotype: This clone may be a read error of a much larger clone one base away. The chain carries TRBV6-1 and TRBJ2-7; 8 bases line up with TRBD1. This CDR3 contains 16 residues. Germline assignment: CDR1 MNHNS and CDR2 SASEGT. V was clipped by 3 bases and J by 2 bases; unmatched bases: 9. Here the CDR3 reads CASSEPGTGQAYEQYF. The CDR3 coding sequence is TGTGCCAGCAGTGAGCCCGGGACAGGTCAAGCCTACGAGCAGTACTTC.

This clonotype was counted a few times. The chain combines TRBV18 with TRBJ1-1; D not resolved. The CDR3 sequence is 16 residues long. From germline, CDR1 is KGHSH and CDR2 LQKENI. The ends were cut back, 1 base at V and 3 bases at J, with 15 bases in the middle. The DNA for the CDR3 is TGTGCCAGCTCACCACAATCCGGGTCGGGGTACACTGAAGCTTTCTTT. This sequence encodes CASSPQSGSGYTEAFF.

The gene calls are TRBV5-5 and TRBJ2-1, with 8 bases that match TRBD1. The J segment lost 6 bases and the V segment lost 3 bases, leaving 11 bases of the junction unmatched. CDR3 size: 16 residues. Germline loops: CDR1 SGHKS, CDR2 YYEKEE (reference sequence). The CDR3 DNA follows: TGTGCCAGCAGCTCGCCGGGATGGACAGGGACCAATGAGCAGTTCTTC. Translation gives CASSSPGWTGTNEQFF.

This clonotype has just a few counts. J is TRBJ2-7 and V is TRBV29-1; the D is unclear. Trimming pared 4 bases from V and 2 bases from J, leaving 9 bases between. The CDR3 is 12 amino acids. Per germline, CDR1 SQVTM and CDR2 ANQGSEA. CDR3 sequence: CSVVGVAYEQYF. The CDR3, as DNA: TGCAGCGTTGTTGGCGTAGCCTACGAGCAGTACTTC.

The chain uses TRBV12-5 and TRBJ2-1; D possibly uses TRBD1 or TRBD2 (5 bases each). Deletions cut 0 bases from V and 6 bases from J, with 18 bases between. Germline V CDR1 and CDR2: LGHNT, FRNRAP. This CDR3 region has 17 residues. The CDR3 loop reads CASGLVGSPGAGNEQFF. Written as DNA, the CDR3 is TGTGCTAGTGGTTTGGTAGGAAGTCCCGGGGCTGGCAATGAGCAGTTCTTC.

This clonotype was picked up a small number of times. The V gene is TRBV7-9, the J gene TRBJ1-1; D perhaps matches TRBD1 (5 bases). Germline assignment: CDR1 SEHNR and CDR2 FQNEAQ (reference sequence). CDR3 length: 15 amino acids. V lost 4 bases, J lost 1 base, and 13 bases lay in between. The chain's CDR3 is CASSSYGTPNTEAFF. The CDR3 bases are TGTGCCAGCAGCTCCTACGGGACCCCGAACACTGAAGCTTTCTTT. The complete variable domain, with remaining parts taken from reference TRBV7-9 and TRBJ1-1, reads DTGVSQNPRHKITKRGQNVTFRCDPISEHNRLYWYRQTLGQGPEFLTYFQNEAQLEKSRLLSDRFSAERPKGSFSTLEIQRTEQGDSAMYLCASSSYGTPNTEAFFGQGTRLTVV.

There are many counts of this clonotype. The chain has TRBV2 and TRBJ2-7, with 8 bases fitting TRBD1. CDR3 length: 13 amino acids. Trimming took 5 bases from V and 4 from J; bases not matched to a gene: 4. Per germline, CDR1 SNHLY and CDR2 FYNNEI. The CDR3 sequence is CASSSGGEYEQYF. The CDR3 DNA sequence: TGTGCCAGCAGTTCAGGGGGCGAATACGAGCAGTACTTC.

This clonotype showed up many times. The chain combines TRBV20-1 with TRBJ2-1; no definite D call. This CDR3 has 14 residues. Trimming took 3 bases from V and 3 from J, leaving 12 bases between them. In germline, CDR1 is DFQATT, CDR2 SNEGSKA (reference sequence). CDR3 region: CSASGVTNYNEQFF. In DNA form, the CDR3 reads TGCAGTGCTAGTGGGGTCACTAACTACAATGAGCAGTTCTTC.

Many counts were recorded for this clonotype. The rearrangement uses TRBV6-1 and TRBJ1-2, with D perhaps matching TRBD1 (6 bases). Deletions cut 5 bases from V and 2 bases from J, with 12 bases between. This CDR3 comprises 14 residues. Germline values: CDR1 MNHNS, CDR2 SASEGT. DNA for the CDR3: TGTGCCAGCAGTAGGACAGCGAAAAACTATGGCTACACCTTC. This translates into CASSRTAKNYGYTF.

This clonotype appeared many times. This chain connects TRBV28 to TRBJ1-5; D may be TRBD1 (5 bases). The germline V gene has CDR1 MDHEN and CDR2 SYDVKM. Trimming left V 3 bases short and J 4 bases short, with 13 bases between. This CDR3 region has 15 residues. In DNA form, the CDR3 reads TGTGCCAGCAGTTTCGGACAAAGTCGGAATCAGCCCCAGCATTTT. It encodes CASSFGQSRNQPQHF.

This clonotype has a handful of counts. V and J are TRBV6-4 and TRBJ2-7; possibly TRBD1 or TRBD2 for D (7 bases each). V dropped 4 bases and J dropped 7 bases, with 14 bases sitting between them. Germline values: CDR1 MRHNA, CDR2 SNTAGT. The CDR3 sequence is 13 residues long. CDR3 DNA sequence: TGTGCCAGCAGTGTCGGGCAGGGGGGGGAGCAGTACTTC. It yields the protein CASSVGQGGEQYF.

Ten or more counts support this clonotype. The chain uses TRBV7-9 and TRBJ2-1; TRBD1 might be the D (5 bases). Trimming took 2 bases from V and 5 from J, leaving 10 bases between them. The CDR3 runs to 14 residues. CDR1 and CDR2 (germline): SEHNR, FQNEAQ (reference sequence). CDR3 sequence reads: CASSLYGAHNEQFF. Here the CDR3 DNA reads TGTGCCAGCAGCTTATATGGGGCGCACAATGAGCAGTTCTTC.

This clonotype occurred a few times. V gene TRBV6-1 combines with J gene TRBJ2-2; 9 bases map to TRBD1. Unmatched junction bases numbered 19, after V lost 4 bases and J lost 4 bases. The germline V gene has CDR1 MNHNS and CDR2 SASEGT. The CDR3 has 20 residues. This CDR3 is CASSANIRTGAFWRTGELFF. The DNA of the CDR3 is TGTGCCAGCAGTGCTAATATTAGGACAGGGGCCTTTTGGCGCACCGGGGAGCTGTTTTTT.

This clonotype has a count of ten or more. This rearrangement joins TRBV2 to TRBJ2-2; unclear D gene. The V end lost 6 bases, the J end lost 5 bases, and 10 bases lay between the germline ends. Germline lookup yields CDR1 SNHLY and CDR2 FYNNEI. There are 13 residues in the CDR3. The CDR3 region is CASRSDRTGELFF. Written as DNA, the CDR3 is TGTGCCAGCAGATCCGATCGGACCGGGGAGCTGTTTTTT.

This clonotype was seen ten or more times. V and J are TRBV3-1 and TRBJ1-1; possible D gene TRBD1, 5 bases. CDR1 and CDR2 from the germline V gene are LGHDT and YNNKEL (reference sequence). The CDR3 length is 14 residues. Between the trimmed V and J ends, which lost 4 bases and 7 bases, there was a span of 16 bases. The CDR3 protein is CASSPVAQGFEAFF. In nucleotides, the CDR3 is TGTGCCAGCAGCCCCGTGGCGCAGGGCTTTGAAGCTTTCTTT.

Concerning this clonotype itself: Because the CDR3 is missing its conserved closing phenylalanine or tryptophan, this is likely a read error. The DNA is left out, because the CDR3 cannot be placed on it with certainty; the CDR3 is given as TCRdb lists it. This chain uses TRBV6-1 with TRBJ2-7; TRBD1 is taken as the D call from the table, unchecked against the DNA. The CDR3 extends over 12 residues, inclusive of both ends. Germline V gene sequence: CDR1 MNHNS, CDR2 SASEGT. This chain's CDR3 is CASEDPRRGKVA.

This clonotype was observed at least ten times. The V call is TRBV6-1, the J call TRBJ2-7; TRBD2 matches at 10 bases. Germline CDR1 and CDR2: MNHNS and SASEGT. There are 17 residues in the CDR3. J was trimmed by 0 bases and V by 6 bases; bases with no gene match: 11. The CDR3 sequence is CASSRSGLAIPSYEQYF. DNA of the CDR3: TGTGCCAGCAGCCGTTCGGGACTAGCGATTCCCTCCTACGAGCAGTACTTC.

As to this clonotype: A much larger clonotype is one base distant, so this may be a read error. This chain connects TRBV11-2 to TRBJ2-7; TRBD1 matches 8 bases. In germline, CDR1 is SGHAT, CDR2 FQNNGV. This CDR3 comprises 14 residues. Trimming removed 3 bases from V and 7 bases from J; junction bases left unmatched: 8. The CDR3 nucleotides read TGTGCCAGCAGCTTCGGACAGGGCTACAATGAGCAGTACTTC. Translating it yields CASSFGQGYNEQYF.